The 2 T cell receptor beta chains below were found in one sample sequenced in a study of post-analysis software for immune sequencing data. Notes on the study in general: Patients used five TRBV segments, including TRBV5-6, TRBV5-1 and TRBV20-1, more often than controls.

No antigen has been assigned to these receptors. The authors incorporated unique molecular identifiers into the TCR beta cDNA libraries. TCRdb reprocessed the PCR reads with MiXCR, giving one entry per CDR3 protein. The profile shows roughly 570,000 distinct CDR3 sequences, around 31% of them singletons. Input material: blood. The receptors were sampled from a girl aged 2 to 17 with multiple sclerosis.

This clonotype was picked up a small number of times. The chain has TRBV6-6 and TRBJ1-6, with TRBD1 matching over 9 bases. Germline V gives CDR1 MNHNY, CDR2 SVGAGI (reference sequence). This CDR3 is built from 17 residues. The J segment lost 0 bases and the V segment lost 6 bases, leaving 6 bases of the junction unmatched. CDR3 coding DNA: TGTGCCAGCAGACAGGGGGCGGAGAGCTCCTATAATTCACCCCTCCACTTT. Its protein product is CASRQGAESSYNSPLHF.

The sample holds one count of this clonotype. J is TRBJ1-1 and V is TRBV5-6, with no clear D. This CDR3 comprises 14 residues. The germline V and J ends were trimmed by 2 bases and 1 base, with 9 bases remaining between them. Germline lookup yields CDR1 SGHDT and CDR2 YYEEEE. CDR3 sequence: CASSLLRWNTEAFF. The CDR3 DNA is TGTGCCAGCAGCTTACTGAGGTGGAACACTGAAGCTTTCTTT. Supplemented by reference TRBV5-6 and TRBJ1-1, the full variable domain reads DAGVTQSPTHLIKTRGQQVTLRCSPKSGHDTVSWYQQALGQGPQFIFQYYEEEERQRGNFPDRFSGHQFPNYSSELNVNALLLGDSALYLCASSLLRWNTEAFFGQGTRLTVV.